This T cell receptor (beta chain) was identified in a study of blood T cell repertoires in COVID-19. On the study more broadly: Acute and convalescent COVID-19 specimens originated in the United States, Italy and Spain. From T cells, B-cell-depleted T cells, or PBMCs came the material, which was cDNA or gDNA.

Per the original data handling: Nucleated cell counts were estimated from reference gene primer amplification. Method: immunoSEQ multiplex PCR; TCRdb's copy keeps in-frame clones and lacks some. The V and J calls and clone size come from that table; D and trimming were worked out from the DNA. This table holds some 140,000 clones, 84% found once. The length of the CDR3 is 14 residues. V lost 6 bases to trimming and J lost 6 bases; unmatched junction nucleotides: 5. CDR1 is WNHNN and CDR2 is SYGVQD in the germline V gene (reference sequence). Source material: peripheral blood. This TCR was sampled from a man between 60 and 70 years old with acute or convalescent COVID-19. This chain links TRBV10-1 with TRBJ1-1; 12 bases align to TRBD1. The CDR3 region is CASSEGTGGPEAFF. The CDR3 bases are TGCGCCAGCAGCGAGGGGACAGGGGGCCCTGAAGCTTTCTTT.